A single sample gave rise to the 26 T cell receptor beta chains below, sequenced in a study of cytomegalovirus exposure and HLA in healthy donors. A multiplex PCR was run with 60 Vbeta primers and 13 Jbeta primers. Assay used: immunoSEQ multiplex PCR; TCRdb lists only in-frame clones, some missing. The sample carries roughly 130,000 clones, approximately 80% recorded once. Source material: PBMCs. Receptors were obtained from a man aged 50-59 years in good health and CMV-seronegative.

V usage is TRBV7-2 and J usage is TRBJ1-1; D unresolved. V shed 7 bases and J shed 1 base, with 13 bases lying between them. CDR1 is SGHTA and CDR2 is FQGNSA in the germline V gene. This CDR3 contains 14 residues. Here the CDR3 DNA reads TGTGCCAGCACCATGTCTGCGGGGAACACTGAAGCTTTCTTT. Protein product: CASTMSAGNTEAFF.

The sample holds one count of this clone. The chain recombines TRBV5-1 with TRBJ2-7, with D possibly TRBD1 on 6 matching bases. V gave up 0 bases and J gave up 4 bases, with 8 bases separating them. Looked up from germline, CDR1 is SGHRS and CDR2 is YFSETQ. The CDR3 has 13 residues. The CDR3 coding sequence is TGCGCCAGCAGCTTGGGGGACAATTACGAGCAGTACTTC. This gives the protein CASSLGDNYEQYF.

This chain uses TRBV5-1 with TRBJ1-1; D is possibly TRBD1 (6 bases). Per germline, CDR1 SGHRS and CDR2 YFSETQ. V was shortened by 5 bases and J by 4 bases, with 9 bases between the two germline ends. This CDR3 region has 12 residues. CDR3 DNA sequence: TGCGCCAGCAGGGGGGCGGGCACTGAAGCTTTCTTT. Protein sequence: CASRGAGTEAFF.

The chain employs TRBV7-3 and TRBJ2-3, with 10 bases matching TRBD2. Per germline, CDR1 SGHTA and CDR2 FQGTGA. V lost 1 base, J lost 0 bases, and 10 bases stayed unmatched. This CDR3 is built from 19 residues. The CDR3 DNA reads as TGTGCCAGCAGCTTAAATGGGACTAGCGAGGGAACTAGCACAGATACGCAGTATTTT. This gives the protein CASSLNGTSEGTSTDTQYF.

V gene TRBV18 combines with J gene TRBJ2-5, with a weak D call TRBD1 (6 bases). This CDR3 is 13 amino acids long. Germline lookup yields CDR1 KGHSH and CDR2 LQKENI. V dropped 2 bases and J dropped 4 bases, with 8 bases sitting between them. The CDR3: CASSPGGVETQYF. The CDR3 region has the DNA TGTGCCAGCTCACCAGGGGGCGTAGAGACCCAGTACTTC.

This clone occurred a few times. The chain carries TRBV5-4 and TRBJ2-3, with TRBD1 matching 7 bases. The germline V gene encodes CDR1 SGHNT and CDR2 YYREEE (reference sequence). The CDR3 is 15 amino acids. V gave up 2 bases and J gave up 0 bases; unmatched junction bases: 3. DNA of the CDR3: TGTGCCAGCAGCTTAGGGACAGCTAGCACAGATACGCAGTATTTT. Its translation: CASSLGTASTDTQYF.

V and J are TRBV7-2 and TRBJ1-1; 7 bases are a match to TRBD1. CDR1 is SGHTA and CDR2 is FQGNSA in the germline V gene. The V segment lost 3 bases and the J segment 8 bases; nucleotides outside the gene matches: 6. The CDR3 consists of 13 residues. The CDR3 spells CASSFGTVWEAFF. Written as DNA, the CDR3 is TGTGCCAGCAGCTTCGGGACAGTTTGGGAAGCTTTCTTT.

The chain has TRBV6-5 and TRBJ2-7; TRBD2 might be the D (7 bases). V lost 6 bases and J lost 2, with 17 bases in between. The CDR3 is made up of 15 amino acids. The germline V gene encodes CDR1 MNHEY and CDR2 SVGAGI. CDR3 protein: CASSGGGRAAYEQYF. The CDR3 nucleotides are TGTGCCAGCAGCGGGGGCGGGAGAGCGGCCTACGAGCAGTACTTC.

The chain couples TRBV10-1 to TRBJ2-3, with D perhaps matching TRBD2 (5 bases). The germline V and J ends were trimmed by 3 bases and 10 bases, with 17 bases remaining between them. CDR3 length: 14 residues. Per germline, CDR1 WNHNN and CDR2 SYGVQD (reference sequence). The CDR3 nucleotides read TGCGCCAGCAGTGAAAGACTTTCCACGGGGTCGCAGTATTTT. As protein: CASSERLSTGSQYF.

CDR3 coding DNA: TGTGCCAGCAGCTCAGAAGAGACCCAGTACTTC. It is translated as CASSSEETQYF. The rearrangement uses TRBV7-8 and TRBJ2-5; unclear D gene. CDR3 length: 11 amino acids. The ends were cut back, 4 bases at V and 3 bases at J, with 3 bases in the middle. Germline V gene sequence: CDR1 SGHVS, CDR2 FQNEAQ. Full variable domain (rest looked up from reference TRBV7-8 and TRBJ2-5): GAGVSQSPRYKVAKRGQDVALRCDPISGHVSLFWYQQALGQGPEFLTYFQNEAQLDKSGLPSDRFFAERPEGSVSTLKIQRTQQEDSAVYLCASSSEETQYFGPGTRLLVL.

The CDR3 is CASSVDFEETQYF. CDR3 sequence (DNA): TGTGCCAGTAGTGTTGACTTCGAAGAGACCCAGTACTTC. The rearrangement joins TRBV19 to TRBJ2-5, with D unresolved. Looked up from germline, CDR1 is LNHDA and CDR2 is SQIVND (reference sequence). V lost 5 bases to trimming and J lost 3 bases, with 10 bases between them. This CDR3 has 13 residues.

This clone showed up just a few times. Other DNA sequences within the sample encode an identical CDR3. The chain couples TRBV6-5 to TRBJ1-4, with D possibly TRBD1 on 5 matching bases. In germline, CDR1 is MNHEY, CDR2 SVGAGI. The CDR3 has 15 residues. Trimming removed 2 bases at V and 3 bases at J, with 10 bases between. CDR3 bases: TGTGCCAGCAGTTACGGAGGGGCGGCTAATGAAAAACTGTTTTTT. The encoded protein is CASSYGGAANEKLFF.

This chain links TRBV13 with TRBJ2-3, with 12 bases that match TRBD2. The CDR3 consists of 20 residues. Losses at the gene ends were 5 bases for V and 2 bases for J; bases not matched to a gene: 17. CDR1 and CDR2 (germline): PRHDT, FYEKMQ (reference sequence). CDR3 protein: CASSMRGPGLAGTYTDTQYF. For the CDR3, the DNA is TGTGCCAGCAGCATGAGAGGGCCCGGACTAGCGGGGACATACACAGATACGCAGTATTTT.

CDR3 in DNA: TGTGCCAGCAGTTACAATCCTAGCGGGGGCACAGATACGCAGTATTTT. Protein product: CASSYNPSGGTDTQYF. V is TRBV6-5 and J is TRBJ2-3; 9 bases are a match to TRBD2. This CDR3 is built from 16 residues. Germline V gene data show CDR1 as MNHEY and CDR2 as SVGAGI. V trimming: 2 bases; J trimming: 1 base; junction bases outside the gene matches: 4.

This chain joins TRBV5-4 and TRBJ2-3; the D is unclear. Trimming shortened V by 4 bases and J by 2 bases, and 11 bases separated the two germline ends. The CDR3 totals 14 residues. Germline loops: CDR1 SGHNT, CDR2 YYREEE (reference sequence). The CDR3 nucleotides are TGTGCCAGCAGCGGCGGATTCTACACAGATACGCAGTATTTT. It is translated as CASSGGFYTDTQYF. The full variable domain, in which reference TRBV5-4 and TRBJ2-3 provide the parts outside the CDR3, is ETGVTQSPTHLIKTRGQQVTLRCSSQSGHNTVSWYQQALGQGPQFIFQYYREEENGRGNFPPRFSGLQFPNYSSELNVNALELDDSALYLCASSGGFYTDTQYFGPGTRLTVL.

This sequence joins TRBV7-9 and TRBJ1-1, with TRBD1 as a possible D gene (5 bases). The V gene's germline CDR1 is SEHNR and CDR2 FQNEAQ (reference sequence). This CDR3 has 12 residues. V lost 5 bases, J lost 7 bases, and 11 bases lay in between. CDR3 sequence: CASSADTREAFF. CDR3 nucleotide sequence: TGTGCCAGCAGCGCGGACACCCGTGAAGCTTTCTTT. The whole variable domain, remainder taken from reference TRBV7-9 and TRBJ1-1, is DTGVSQNPRHKITKRGQNVTFRCDPISEHNRLYWYRQTLGQGPEFLTYFQNEAQLEKSRLLSDRFSAERPKGSFSTLEIQRTEQGDSAMYLCASSADTREAFFGQGTRLTVV.

The table lists this clone with a count of one. This chain uses TRBV18 with TRBJ2-3; D remains ambiguous. CDR3 length: 14 amino acids. CDR1 is KGHSH, CDR2 LQKENI, per germline. Trimming removed 3 bases at V and 4 bases at J, with 11 bases between. This CDR3 is CASSPRLSPDTQYF. DNA of the CDR3: TGTGCCAGCTCACCTCGCCTTAGCCCAGATACGCAGTATTTT.

J is TRBJ2-1 and V is TRBV4-2; 8 nucleotides line up with TRBD1. Unmatched junction bases numbered 6, after V lost 0 bases and J lost 5 bases. This CDR3 comprises 16 residues. Looked up from germline, CDR1 is LGHNA and CDR2 is YNFKEQ. CDR3 residues: CASSQEKWDRNNEQFF. CDR3 sequence (DNA): TGTGCCAGCAGCCAAGAAAAATGGGACAGGAACAATGAGCAGTTCTTC.

The V call is TRBV6-1, the J call TRBJ1-5, with 9 bases aligning to TRBD1. The CDR3 is 19 residues long. Germline V lookup: CDR1 MNHNS, CDR2 SASEGT. The junction had 13 bases not matched to a gene; V was cut back by 4 bases and J by 0 bases. Here the CDR3 DNA reads TGTGCCAGCAGTGGGCCGGGACAGGGCCTGCCATATAGCAATCAGCCCCAGCATTTT. The encoded protein is CASSGPGQGLPYSNQPQHF.

The chain links TRBV5-6 to TRBJ1-3; D unclear. Between the trimmed V and J ends, which lost 1 base and 2 bases, there was a span of 7 bases. CDR3 size: 14 residues. Per germline, CDR1 SGHDT and CDR2 YYEEEE. Here the CDR3 reads CASSLFATGNTIYF. CDR3 DNA: TGTGCCAGCAGCTTGTTTGCTACTGGAAACACCATATATTTT.

The chain combines TRBV27 with TRBJ1-1; possibly TRBD1 for D (5 bases). This CDR3 contains 15 residues. Trimming took 2 bases from V and 5 from J, leaving 15 bases between them. Per germline, CDR1 MNHEY and CDR2 SMNVEV (reference sequence). Here the CDR3 DNA reads TGTGCCAGCAGTTTAATTGGGGGGGTGGTTACTGAAGCTTTCTTT. This encodes CASSLIGGVVTEAFF.

The chain combines TRBV2 with TRBJ2-3; 16 bases map to TRBD2. With V trimmed by 9 bases and J by 4 bases, 1 base remained unmatched. The CDR3 has 14 residues. Per germline, CDR1 SNHLY and CDR2 FYNNEI. The CDR3 bases are TGTGCCAGGGGGACTAGCGGGGGGGCAGATACGCAGTATTTT. Residues: CARGTSGGADTQYF.

This clone was counted a single time. The genes are TRBV18 and TRBJ2-3, with 9 bases identical to TRBD2. The germline V gene encodes CDR1 KGHSH and CDR2 LQKENI. V trimming: 2 bases; J trimming: 2 bases; junction bases outside the gene matches: 5. The CDR3 totals 16 residues. The CDR3 is CASSPGLAGTTDTQYF. The CDR3 DNA reads TGTGCCAGCTCACCAGGCCTAGCGGGGACCACAGATACGCAGTATTTT.

The chain employs TRBV9 and TRBJ2-3, with D maybe TRBD1 (6 bases). This CDR3 has 15 residues. Trimming left V 3 bases short and J 3 bases short, with 14 bases between. The germline CDR1 and CDR2 sequences are SGDLS and YYNGEE. CDR3 coding DNA: TGTGCCAGCAGCGCCAGGGGCGATGGAACAGATACGCAGTATTTT. Amino acids: CASSARGDGTDTQYF.

The chain has TRBV15 and TRBJ1-6; 7 bases line up with TRBD1. The V segment lost 0 bases and the J segment 9 bases; nucleotides outside the gene matches: 8. The germline V gene encodes CDR1 LNHNV and CDR2 YYDKDF (reference sequence). The CDR3 runs 16 residues. CDR3 sequence reads: CATSRDSGTVGSPLHF. CDR3 sequence (DNA): TGTGCCACCAGCAGAGATAGTGGGACAGTAGGTTCACCCCTCCACTTT.

CDR3: CASSWTSVTDTQYF. The CDR3 DNA reads as TGTGCCAGCAGTTGGACTAGCGTTACAGATACGCAGTATTTT. The chain is built from TRBV2 and TRBJ2-3, with TRBD2 identical over 9 bases. The CDR3 contains 14 residues. In germline, CDR1 is SNHLY, CDR2 FYNNEI. The trim removed 5 bases at V and 3 bases at J, leaving 3 bases unmatched.